The sample holds one count of the clone carrying this TCR beta chain. The target antigen is unknown. This record comes from a study of blood T cells in healthy people across ages. General study points: Naive T cell percentage strongly correlated with TCR beta diversity.

The second PCR ran roughly 6 to 11 cycles with a sample-barcoded 5' primer and J-beta primers. TCRdb redid the calling of the 5' RACE reads with MiXCR, one entry per CDR3 protein. The profile shows 850,000 to 1,100,000 distinct CDR3 sequences, approximately 38% of them singletons. Samples each had at least 5 micrograms of total RNA extracted. The CDR3 has 15 amino acids. Germline V gene data show CDR1 as SNHLY and CDR2 as FYNNEI. Trimming removed 4 bases from V and 5 bases from J; junction bases left unmatched: 10. V and J are TRBV2 and TRBJ1-1, with 7 bases that match TRBD1. This TCR came from a man aged 18-30 years in good health. Sequencing used blood. CDR3 sequence: CASSGWRQGVTEAFF. In DNA form, the CDR3 reads TGTGCCAGCAGTGGGTGGCGTCAGGGGGTTACTGAAGCTTTCTTT.